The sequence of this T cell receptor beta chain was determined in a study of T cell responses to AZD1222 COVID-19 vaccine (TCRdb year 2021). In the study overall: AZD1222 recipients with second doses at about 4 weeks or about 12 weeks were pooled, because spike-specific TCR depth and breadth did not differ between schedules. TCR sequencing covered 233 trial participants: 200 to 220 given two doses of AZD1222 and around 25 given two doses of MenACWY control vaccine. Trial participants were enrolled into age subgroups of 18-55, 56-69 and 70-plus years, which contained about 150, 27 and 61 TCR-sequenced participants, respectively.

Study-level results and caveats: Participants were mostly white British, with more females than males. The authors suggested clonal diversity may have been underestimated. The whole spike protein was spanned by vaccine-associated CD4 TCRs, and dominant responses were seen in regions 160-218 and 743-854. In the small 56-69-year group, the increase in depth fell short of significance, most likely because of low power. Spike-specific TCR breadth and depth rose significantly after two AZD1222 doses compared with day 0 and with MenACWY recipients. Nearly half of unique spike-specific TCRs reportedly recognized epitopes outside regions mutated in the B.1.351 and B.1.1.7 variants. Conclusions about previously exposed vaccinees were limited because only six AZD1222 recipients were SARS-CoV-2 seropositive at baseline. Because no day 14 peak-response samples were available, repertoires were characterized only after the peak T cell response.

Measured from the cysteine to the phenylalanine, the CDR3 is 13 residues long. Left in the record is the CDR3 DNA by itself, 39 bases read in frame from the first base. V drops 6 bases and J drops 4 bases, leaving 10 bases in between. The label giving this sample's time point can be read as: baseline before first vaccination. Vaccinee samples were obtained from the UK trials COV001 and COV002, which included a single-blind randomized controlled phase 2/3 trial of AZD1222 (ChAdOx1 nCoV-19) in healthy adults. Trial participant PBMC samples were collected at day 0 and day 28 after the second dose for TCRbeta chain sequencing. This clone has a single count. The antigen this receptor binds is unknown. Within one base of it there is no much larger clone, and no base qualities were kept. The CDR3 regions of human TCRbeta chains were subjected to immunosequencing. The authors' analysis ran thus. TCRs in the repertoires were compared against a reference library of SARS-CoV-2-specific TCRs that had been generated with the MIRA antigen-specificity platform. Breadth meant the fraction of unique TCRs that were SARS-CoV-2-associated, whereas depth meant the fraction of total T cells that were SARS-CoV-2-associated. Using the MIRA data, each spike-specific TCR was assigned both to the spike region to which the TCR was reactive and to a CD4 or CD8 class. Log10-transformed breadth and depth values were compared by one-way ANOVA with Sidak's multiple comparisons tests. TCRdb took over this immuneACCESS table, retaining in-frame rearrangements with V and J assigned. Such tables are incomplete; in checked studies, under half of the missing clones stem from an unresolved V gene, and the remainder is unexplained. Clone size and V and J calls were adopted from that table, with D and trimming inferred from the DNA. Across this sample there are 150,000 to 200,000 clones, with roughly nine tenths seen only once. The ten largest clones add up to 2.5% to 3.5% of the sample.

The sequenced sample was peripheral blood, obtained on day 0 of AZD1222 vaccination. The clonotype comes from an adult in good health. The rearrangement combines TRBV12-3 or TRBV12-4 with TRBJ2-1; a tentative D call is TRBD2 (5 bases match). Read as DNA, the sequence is TGTGCCAGCAGCCCAACTAGATACAATGAGCAGTTCTTC. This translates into CASSPTRYNEQFF.